This TCR beta chain derives from a study of graft-versus-host responses after intestinal transplantation. Looking at the study overall: Induction with anti-thymocyte globulin, then tacrolimus and steroids for around three years, was given to all recipients.

Per germline, CDR1 MNHNS and CDR2 SASEGT. V lost 7 bases to trimming and J lost 0 bases, with 9 bases between them. This CDR3 has 14 amino acids. The assay was immunoSEQ multiplex PCR, and TCRdb's table has in-frame clones only and misses some. Of tens of thousands of clones in the sample, about four fifths were seen once. This clonotype originated in a human patient who received an intestinal transplant, so some T cells may come from the graft donor. The sequenced sample was PBMCs, obtained 1070 days after transplant. V and J are TRBV6-1 and TRBJ1-4, with D maybe TRBD1 (5 bases). The DNA of the CDR3 is TGTGCCAGCATGCGGGGGGCAACTAATGAAAAACTGTTTTTT. Encoded protein: CASMRGATNEKLFF.